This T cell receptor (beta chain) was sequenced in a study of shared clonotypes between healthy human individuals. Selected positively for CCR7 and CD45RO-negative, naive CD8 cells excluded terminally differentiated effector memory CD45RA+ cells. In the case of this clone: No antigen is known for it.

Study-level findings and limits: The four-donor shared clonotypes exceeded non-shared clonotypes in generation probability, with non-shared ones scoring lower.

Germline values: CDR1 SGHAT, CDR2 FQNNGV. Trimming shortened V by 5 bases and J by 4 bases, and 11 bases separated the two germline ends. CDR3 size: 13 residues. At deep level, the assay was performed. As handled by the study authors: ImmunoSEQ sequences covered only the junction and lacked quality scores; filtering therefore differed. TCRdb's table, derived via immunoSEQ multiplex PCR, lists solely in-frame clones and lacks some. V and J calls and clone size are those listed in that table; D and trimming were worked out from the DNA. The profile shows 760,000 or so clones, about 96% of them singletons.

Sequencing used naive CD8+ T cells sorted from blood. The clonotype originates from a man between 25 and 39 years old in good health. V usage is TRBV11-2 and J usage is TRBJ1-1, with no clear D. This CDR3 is CASSLRPGTEAFF. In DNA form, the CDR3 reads TGTGCCAGCAGCCTCCGTCCTGGCACTGAAGCTTTCTTT. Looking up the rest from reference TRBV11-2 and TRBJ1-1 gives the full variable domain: EAGVAQSPRYKIIEKRQSVAFWCNPISGHATLYWYQQILGQGPKLLIQFQNNGVVDDSQLPKDRFSAERLKGVDSTLKIQPAKLEDSAVYLCASSLRPGTEAFFGQGTRLTVV.